These 12 T cell receptor beta chains were all obtained from the same sample, sequenced in a study of regulatory T cells in long-lasting Graves disease. The sample's time point: newly diagnosed GD, antithyroid drugs for less than 3 months. TCR sequences were obtained from RNA taken from PBMCs. CDR3-region Arm-PCR and iRepertoire HTBI primers produced the TCR beta libraries. TCRdb ran MiXCR on the multiplex PCR reads and lists one entry per CDR3 protein. The sample contains 440,000 or so distinct CDR3 sequences, approximately 15% of which appear only once. These same records also appear under a second study, on T cells in Graves' hyperthyroidism and ophthalmopathy.

Material: peripheral blood mononuclear cells (PBMCs), obtained at new diagnosis, from a patient treated with antithyroid drugs. Receptors were obtained from a young woman with Graves disease.

To note about this clonotype: Here the CDR3 omits its conserved ending phenylalanine or tryptophan, so a read error is the likely source. This sequence joins TRBV6-2 or TRBV6-3 and TRBJ2-1, with 12 bases matching TRBD2. The CDR3 runs 15 residues. In germline, CDR1 is MNHEY, CDR2 SVGEGT. V was pared by 4 bases and J by 6 bases, with 4 bases of the junction left unmatched. For the CDR3, the DNA is TGTGCCAGCAGTTTGACTAGCGGGGGACTCAATGAGCAGTTCTCC. Translated, it gives CASSLTSGGLNEQFS.

The chain has TRBV6-1 and TRBJ2-1; TRBD1 aligns across 10 bases. The CDR3 covers 14 residues. Trimming took 5 bases from V and 5 from J; bases not matched to a gene: 3. The germline gives CDR1 MNHNS, CDR2 SASEGT. The CDR3 loop is CASSHGTGDNEQFF. Here the CDR3 DNA reads TGTGCCAGCAGTCACGGGACAGGGGACAATGAGCAGTTCTTC.

This clonotype was seen ten or more times. The chain has TRBV6-5 and TRBJ1-1; D is unresolved. CDR1 is MNHEY, CDR2 SVGAGI, per germline. V was pared by 2 bases and J by 6 bases, with 13 bases between. The CDR3 sequence is 14 residues long. The CDR3 region is CASSYDRITSEAFF. CDR3 DNA sequence: TGTGCCAGCAGTTACGACCGAATAACATCTGAAGCTTTCTTT.

This clonotype was recorded many times. V gene TRBV13 combines with J gene TRBJ1-1, with 7 bases matching TRBD1. The CDR3 contains 13 residues. Looked up from germline, CDR1 is PRHDT and CDR2 is FYEKMQ (reference sequence). V gave up 5 bases and J gave up 8 bases; unmatched junction bases: 8. The CDR3 protein is CASSETIRGEAFF. Here the CDR3 DNA reads TGTGCCAGCAGCGAGACAATCAGGGGGGAAGCTTTCTTT.

The table lists this clonotype with a few counts. This chain uses TRBV7-9 with TRBJ2-1; possible D gene TRBD2, 5 bases. Germline values: CDR1 SEHNR, CDR2 FQNEAQ (reference sequence). This CDR3 region has 19 residues. Between the trimmed V and J ends, which lost 3 bases and 1 base, there was a span of 22 bases. The CDR3 DNA is TGTGCCAGCAGCTTTAGTATTCCCCTTAGCGAAAGGTCCTACAATGAGCAGTTCTTC. Encoded protein: CASSFSIPLSERSYNEQFF.

This chain links TRBV7-2 with TRBJ2-3; D remains ambiguous. This CDR3 comprises 13 residues. The germline gives CDR1 SGHTA, CDR2 FQGNSA. V lost 1 base and J lost 5, with 7 bases in between. The CDR3, as DNA: TGTGCCAGCAGCTTAGGATTAAAAGATACGCAGTATTTT. This codes for CASSLGLKDTQYF.

This clonotype was observed at least ten times. The chain joins TRBV9 to TRBJ2-6, with D possibly being TRBD1 (6 bases). CDR3 size: 18 residues. Looked up from germline, CDR1 is SGDLS and CDR2 is YYNGEE. The germline V and J ends were trimmed by 0 bases and 2 bases, with 15 bases remaining between them. The CDR3, as DNA: TGTGCCAGCAGCGTAGACAGGGCCAGGTTTGCTGGGGCCAACGTCCTGACTTTC. Translated, it gives CASSVDRARFAGANVLTF.

The rearrangement uses TRBV3-1 and TRBJ2-7; 7 positions match TRBD2. The CDR3 consists of 15 residues. CDR1 and CDR2 (germline): LGHDT, YNNKEL (reference sequence). The junction had 12 bases not matched to a gene; V was cut back by 4 bases and J by 6 bases. The DNA of the CDR3 is TGTGCCAGCAGCCCTGGACCAGCGGGATCGGGCGAGCAGTACTTC. Protein product: CASSPGPAGSGEQYF.

The table lists this clonotype with many counts. The chain uses TRBV3-1 and TRBJ2-7, with 14 positions matching TRBD2. Unmatched junction bases numbered 5, after V lost 8 bases and J lost 2 bases. Germline lookup yields CDR1 LGHDT and CDR2 YNNKEL (reference sequence). The CDR3 spans 15 residues. CDR3 DNA sequence: TGTGCCAGCCGCGGGACTAGCGGGAGTACCTACGAGCAGTACTTC. It specifies CASRGTSGSTYEQYF.

The V gene is TRBV29-1, the J gene TRBJ2-3; D unclear. Trimming stripped 6 bases from V and 2 bases from J, with 6 bases between. The CDR3 length is 11 residues. Germline values: CDR1 SQVTM, CDR2 ANQGSEA. The CDR3 nucleotides are TGCAGCGTCCCCGACACAGATACGCAGTATTTT. This codes for CSVPDTDTQYF.

This clonotype was counted at least ten times. The genes are TRBV7-3 and TRBJ2-7; TRBD1 matches at 8 bases. CDR3 size: 15 residues. Germline V CDR1 and CDR2: SGHTA, FQGTGA. V lost 5 bases, J lost 5 bases, and 11 bases stayed unmatched. The CDR3 region has the DNA TGTGCCAGCAGCAAGACAGGGGCCCTTGGGGACGAGCAGTACTTC. Protein: CASSKTGALGDEQYF.

This clonotype showed up just a few times. The chain has TRBV10-2 and TRBJ2-1; possibly TRBD2 for D (5 bases). Germline CDR1 is WSHSY and CDR2 is SAAADI. V lost 6 bases, J lost 4 bases, and 10 bases lay in between. CDR3 size: 13 residues. The CDR3 sequence is CASRHRDYNEQFF. CDR3 in DNA: TGCGCCAGCAGACACCGGGATTACAATGAGCAGTTCTTC.